The 4 T cell receptor beta chains listed next were all sequenced from one sample in a study of regulatory T cells in long-lasting Graves disease. This sample's time point: newly diagnosed GD, antithyroid drugs for less than 3 months. PBMC RNA served as the TCR library source. Arm-PCR of CDR3 regions and iRepertoire HTBI primers were used to build TCR beta libraries. MiXCR was run by TCRdb on the multiplex PCR reads, yielding one entry per CDR3 protein. The repertoire consists of 380,000 or so distinct CDR3 sequences, with roughly 16% occurring once and the leading ten covering around 21%. These data were also reused for a study on T cells in Graves' hyperthyroidism and ophthalmopathy.

The source was peripheral blood mononuclear cells (PBMCs), collected at new diagnosis, from a patient treated with antithyroid drugs. The source is a woman aged 18-35 years with Graves disease.

The V gene is TRBV6-1, the J gene TRBJ2-2; D might be TRBD1 (5 bases). V was clipped by 6 bases and J by 1 base, with 12 bases between them. The germline V gene encodes CDR1 MNHNS and CDR2 SASEGT. The CDR3 has 15 amino acids. The CDR3 sequence: CASRRSQGNTGELFF. DNA for the CDR3: TGTGCCAGCAGAAGGAGTCAGGGGAACACCGGGGAGCTGTTTTTT.

CDR3 loop: CSARDRQVRYGYTF. The CDR3 DNA reads TGCAGTGCTAGAGATCGGCAGGTGCGCTATGGCTACACCTTC. This chain connects TRBV20-1 to TRBJ1-2, with D hard to call. Germline CDR1 reads DFQATT; CDR2 reads SNEGSKA (reference sequence). The germline V and J ends were trimmed by 0 bases and 4 bases, with 12 bases remaining between them. CDR3 size: 14 residues.

As concerns this clonotype: This sequence may be a read error, since a much larger clone differs from it by one base. This sequence joins TRBV7-9 and TRBJ2-1, with D tentatively TRBD1 (5 bases). V was trimmed by 6 bases and J by 6 bases, leaving 18 bases between them. This CDR3 is built from 15 residues. Germline assignment: CDR1 SEHNR and CDR2 FQNEAQ (reference sequence). In DNA, the CDR3 is TGTGCCAGCAGTACTGAGGTAACAGGAGTCAATGAGCAGTTCTTC. Protein product: CASSTEVTGVNEQFF. Combining the CDR3 with reference TRBV7-9 and TRBJ2-1 gives the whole variable domain DTGVSQNPRHKITKRGQNVTFRCDPISEHNRLYWYRQTLGQGPEFLTYFQNEAQLEKSRLLSDRFSAERPKGSFSTLEIQRTEQGDSAMYLCASSTEVTGVNEQFFGPGTRLTVL.

This clonotype showed up just a few times. The CDR3 DNA is TGTGCCAGCAGCTCTTGGACTAGGGGCCCCTACGAGCAGTACTTC. It specifies CASSSWTRGPYEQYF. The genes are TRBV12-3 or TRBV12-4 and TRBJ2-7; 7 bases match TRBD2. The CDR3 has 15 amino acids. Losses at the gene ends were 6 bases for V and 2 bases for J; bases not matched to a gene: 10.